The 29 T cell receptor beta chains below come from one sample, sequenced in a study of regulatory T cells in long-lasting Graves disease (dated by TCRdb to the early 2020s). The library was prepared using multiplex PCR. Sequencing was carried out with an Illumina HiSeq 4000. To build TCR beta libraries, CDR3 regions were amplified by Arm-PCR using iRepertoire HTBI primers. TCRdb handled the public reads itself, with Q25 trimming in fastp and clone calling in MiXCR, and kept productive beta chains. Records with the same CDR3 protein are collapsed into one entry carrying the most frequent genes and DNA. The sample yields approximately 480,000 distinct CDR3 sequences; around 16% were counted once. Together, the top ten hold 12% of the sample. Sample time point, as interpreted from the label and publication: newly diagnosed GD, antithyroid drugs for less than 3 months. For both TCR sequencing and RNA sequencing, RNA was extracted from PBMCs in TRIzol.

The sample also formed part of further work on T cells in Graves' hyperthyroidism and ophthalmopathy.

The sample here was peripheral blood mononuclear cells (PBMCs), taken at new diagnosis, from a patient treated with antithyroid drugs. The receptor source for this set is a man aged 40-50 years with Graves disease. Donor details come from another sample of the same person, matched by shared clones.

This clonotype was recorded many times. The chain links TRBV28 to TRBJ2-7; TRBD1 aligns across 9 bases. V lost 6 bases to trimming and J lost 7 bases; unmatched junction nucleotides: 13. CDR3 length: 15 amino acids. From germline, CDR1 is MDHEN and CDR2 SYDVKM. CDR3: CASSPPTGQGREQYF. Here the CDR3 DNA reads TGTGCCAGCAGCCCTCCCACGGGACAGGGTCGGGAGCAGTACTTC.

This clonotype was seen repeatedly, ten times or more. The genes are TRBV6-1 and TRBJ1-5; 12 bases match TRBD1. Unmatched junction bases numbered 2, after V lost 4 bases and J lost 4 bases. This CDR3 has 15 amino acids. Germline V gene lookup returns CDR1 MNHNS and CDR2 SASEGT. CDR3 bases: TGTGCCAGCAGTGCGGGACAGGGGGCAAATCAGCCCCAGCATTTT. It encodes CASSAGQGANQPQHF.

This clonotype was seen repeatedly, ten times or more. The chain links TRBV7-9 to TRBJ2-5, with unresolved D. Germline assignment: CDR1 SEHNR and CDR2 FQNEAQ (reference sequence). The CDR3 is made up of 12 amino acids. V lost 5 bases to trimming and J lost 5 bases, with 9 bases between them. CDR3 coding DNA: TGTGCCAGCAGCCCTTCTCTGGAGACCCAGTACTTC. Protein product: CASSPSLETQYF.

This clonotype was recorded many times. The chain has TRBV30 and TRBJ1-3; D gene ambiguous. The CDR3 spans 13 residues. Trimming took off 2 bases at V and 3 bases at J, with 8 bases between the two ends. Germline CDR1 reads GTSNPN; CDR2 reads SVGIG (reference sequence). CDR3 nucleotides: TGTGCCTGGAGTCCCGGGGATGGAAACACCATATATTTT. This sequence encodes CAWSPGDGNTIYF.

This clonotype was seen more than once but under ten times. The gene calls are TRBV24-1 and TRBJ2-2, with D unresolved. CDR3 length: 16 amino acids. The V gene lost 9 bases and the J gene lost 4 bases, with 20 bases spanning the gap. The germline V gene encodes CDR1 KGHDR and CDR2 SFDVKD. The CDR3: CATGAEFPATTGELFF. DNA for the CDR3: TGTGCCACCGGTGCCGAGTTCCCGGCGACCACCGGGGAGCTGTTTTTT.

The rearrangement links TRBV2 to TRBJ1-5, with a possible D match to TRBD1 (5 bases). The CDR3 covers 15 residues. V was shortened by 0 bases and J by 6 bases, with 12 bases between the two germline ends. The germline CDR1 and CDR2 sequences are SNHLY and FYNNEI. The CDR3 loop reads CASSEALVGLQPQHF. The DNA of the CDR3 is TGTGCCAGCAGTGAAGCGCTTGTGGGGCTTCAGCCCCAGCATTTT.

This clonotype was detected ten times or more. The J gene is TRBJ2-7, the V gene TRBV30; 9 bases are shared with TRBD1. The CDR3 sequence is 14 residues long. V shed 8 bases, J shed 3 bases, and the junction held 11 bases outside the gene matches. Germline values: CDR1 GTSNPN, CDR2 SVGIG (reference sequence). In DNA form, the CDR3 reads TGTGCCGGGATAGTTGGACAGGGGTACTACGAGCAGTACTTC. It specifies CAGIVGQGYYEQYF.

This clonotype was observed at least ten times. This chain uses TRBV29-1 with TRBJ2-7, with 9 nucleotides matching TRBD1. The trim removed 1 base at V and 6 bases at J, leaving 4 bases unmatched. Germline CDR1 reads SQVTM; CDR2 reads ANQGSEA. The CDR3 sequence is 13 residues long. CDR3 loop: CSVEGGQGGEQYF. For the CDR3, the DNA is TGCAGCGTTGAAGGGGGACAGGGAGGCGAGCAGTACTTC.

This clonotype has at least ten counts. The chain has TRBV6-1 and TRBJ1-2; 9 nucleotides line up with TRBD1. Germline values: CDR1 MNHNS, CDR2 SASEGT. Trimming at V came to 6 bases and at J to 5 bases, leaving 7 bases not matched to a gene. The CDR3 sequence is 14 residues long. CDR3 residues: CASSPATGGYGYTF. The CDR3 DNA is TGTGCCAGCAGCCCAGCGACAGGGGGGTATGGCTACACCTTC.

In this sample, this clonotype turned up many times. The V call is TRBV2, the J call TRBJ2-1, with D unclear. V was shortened by 6 bases and J by 5 bases, with 5 bases between the two germline ends. Germline assignment: CDR1 SNHLY and CDR2 FYNNEI. This CDR3 contains 11 residues. Here the CDR3 reads CASRPDNEQFF. As DNA, the CDR3 is TGTGCCAGCAGACCCGACAATGAGCAGTTCTTC. Based on the CDR3 plus reference TRBV2 and TRBJ2-1, the full variable domain is EPEVTQTPSHQVTQMGQEVILRCVPISNHLYFYWYRQILGQKVEFLVSFYNNEISEKSEIFDDQFSVERPDGSNFTLKIRSTKLEDSAMYFCASRPDNEQFFGPGTRLTVL.

There are a few counts of this clonotype. The CDR3 loop reads CAIGGRNQPQHF. In nucleotides, the CDR3 is TGTGCCATCGGGGGGAGAAATCAGCCCCAGCATTTT. The genes are TRBV10-3 and TRBJ1-5, with D possibly being TRBD1 (5 bases). From germline, CDR1 is ENHRY and CDR2 SYGVKD. The CDR3 covers 12 residues. Trimming pared 8 bases from V and 4 bases from J, leaving 9 bases between.

This chain joins TRBV20-1 and TRBJ2-1, with 7 bases that match TRBD2. This CDR3 contains 15 residues. CDR1 DFQATT and CDR2 SNEGSKA come from the germline V gene (reference sequence). Trimming cost V 4 bases and J 5 bases; bases outside gene matches: 11. CDR3: CSANKGASGHNEQFF. In DNA form, the CDR3 reads TGCAGTGCTAACAAAGGGGCTAGCGGACACAATGAGCAGTTCTTC.

This clonotype was counted ten times or more. The rearrangement links TRBV2 to TRBJ2-1; 8 bases match TRBD1. This CDR3 spans 10 amino acids. Trimming at V came to 9 bases and at J to 12 bases, leaving 4 bases not matched to a gene. Per germline, CDR1 SNHLY and CDR2 FYNNEI. The CDR3 region has the DNA TGTGCCAGTTTAGACAGGGGGCAGTTCTTC. Protein product: CASLDRGQFF.

There are a few counts of this clonotype. The chain joins TRBV7-3 to TRBJ2-2, with 14 bases identical to TRBD2. The CDR3 is 17 residues long. The V gene end was trimmed by 3 bases and the J gene end by 3 bases; junction bases not matched to a gene: 3. In germline, CDR1 is SGHTA, CDR2 FQGTGA. The CDR3 DNA sequence: TGTGCCAGCAGCTTTGGGACTAGCGGGAGATACACCGGGGAGCTGTTTTTT. It translates to CASSFGTSGRYTGELFF.

The chain recombines TRBV20-1 with TRBJ2-4; D is ambiguous. V was trimmed by 3 bases and J by 6 bases, leaving 12 bases between them. Per the germline V gene, CDR1 is DFQATT and CDR2 is SNEGSKA (reference sequence). This CDR3 has 13 amino acids. In nucleotides, the CDR3 is TGCAGTGCTAGGGGCACTGGCTTAAACATTCAGTACTTC. Protein sequence: CSARGTGLNIQYF.

This clonotype was seen at least ten times. The chain couples TRBV28 to TRBJ2-2, with D perhaps being TRBD1 or TRBD2 (5 bases each). CDR1 is MDHEN and CDR2 is SYDVKM in the germline V gene. V shed 1 base and J shed 4 bases, with 10 bases lying between them. This CDR3 has 15 residues. Here the CDR3 reads CASSLYGDGTGELFF. DNA for the CDR3: TGTGCCAGCAGTTTATATGGGGACGGCACCGGGGAGCTGTTTTTT.

This chain links TRBV10-3 with TRBJ2-2; TRBD1 or TRBD2 may be the D gene (6 bases each). V was pared by 4 bases and J by 2 bases, with 8 bases between. Germline V gene data show CDR1 as ENHRY and CDR2 as SYGVKD. The CDR3 has 14 amino acids. CDR3 protein: CAISGGTNTGELFF. The DNA of the CDR3 is TGTGCCATCAGTGGCGGGACAAACACCGGGGAGCTGTTTTTT.

The rearrangement uses TRBV9 and TRBJ1-1; 9 nucleotides align to TRBD1. The CDR3 extends over 14 amino acids. Germline CDR1 is SGDLS and CDR2 is YYNGEE. V shed 0 bases, J shed 6 bases, and the junction held 3 bases outside the gene matches. In nucleotides, the CDR3 is TGTGCCAGCAGCGTAGAGGGGACAGGGCCTGAAGCTTTCTTT. This translates into CASSVEGTGPEAFF.

This clonotype was counted many times. The chain uses TRBV3-1 and TRBJ2-1; 8 bases line up with TRBD2. CDR3 length: 16 residues. Germline assignment: CDR1 LGHDT and CDR2 YNNKEL (reference sequence). Trimming at V came to 1 base and at J to 8 bases, leaving 10 bases not matched to a gene. In DNA, the CDR3 is TGTGCCAGCAGCCAAGTCCCCAGCGGGAGTTACGATGAGCAGTTCTTC. Its protein is CASSQVPSGSYDEQFF.

This clonotype occurred many times. The chain combines TRBV11-2 with TRBJ2-1; 7 nucleotides match TRBD1. CDR1 SGHAT and CDR2 FQNNGV come from the germline V gene. The CDR3 contains 15 residues. J lost 4 bases, V lost 1 base, and 4 bases had no gene match. The CDR3 DNA reads TGTGCCAGCAGCTTAGGACAGGGCCTTTACAATGAGCAGTTCTTC. It codes for CASSLGQGLYNEQFF.

This clonotype was counted only a few times. This rearrangement joins TRBV24-1 to TRBJ2-2, with 7 bases lining up with TRBD1. Losses at the gene ends were 4 bases for V and 0 bases for J; bases not matched to a gene: 4. The CDR3 totals 16 residues. Looked up from germline, CDR1 is KGHDR and CDR2 is SFDVKD. The DNA of the CDR3 is TGTGCCACCAGTGACACGGGGACAGCGAACACCGGGGAGCTGTTTTTT. This sequence encodes CATSDTGTANTGELFF.

This clonotype was detected many times. The chain employs TRBV27 and TRBJ2-3; TRBD2 matches 13 bases. The V and J ends lost 5 bases and 3 bases, in that order; junction bases with no gene match: 2. CDR3 length: 15 amino acids. Germline V gene sequence: CDR1 MNHEY, CDR2 SMNVEV (reference sequence). The CDR3 region has the DNA TGTGCCAGCAGTACTAGCGGGAGGGAGACAGATACGCAGTATTTT. Its protein is CASSTSGRETDTQYF.

This clonotype was recorded a few times. Compared with germline, one end of the junction differs, possibly owing to a read error. The chain is built from TRBV5-1 and TRBJ2-6, with D hard to call. There are 15 residues in the CDR3. Germline loops: CDR1 SGHRS, CDR2 YFSETQ. The CDR3 reads CASSLARSGANVLTF. The CDR3 nucleotides read TGTGCCAGCAGCTTAGCACGTTCTGGGGCCAACGTCCTGACTTTC.

This clonotype was counted between two and nine times. The V gene is TRBV24-1, the J gene TRBJ2-1; 9 bases are a match to TRBD1. CDR3 length: 16 amino acids. The germline gives CDR1 KGHDR, CDR2 SFDVKD. Germline trimming cut 4 bases from V and 6 bases from J; bases unmatched to any gene: 9. CDR3 sequence: CATSDPGTGKGNEQFF. The CDR3 nucleotides are TGTGCCACCAGTGACCCCGGGACAGGGAAGGGCAATGAGCAGTTCTTC.

There are many counts of this clonotype. This chain links TRBV11-2 with TRBJ2-7; 9 nucleotides agree with TRBD2. V shed 5 bases and J 2 bases; nucleotides not matched to a gene: 4. This CDR3 contains 14 residues. Germline CDR1 and CDR2: SGHAT and FQNNGV. The CDR3, as DNA: TGTGCCAGCAGCCTTCGACTAGCGGCCTACGAGCAGTACTTC. Translating it yields CASSLRLAAYEQYF.

This clonotype was counted ten times or more. CDR3 nucleotide sequence: TGCGCCAGCAGCCGGGGACAGGGGTACTATGGCTACACCTTC. It is translated as CASSRGQGYYGYTF. V and J are TRBV5-1 and TRBJ1-2, with TRBD1 matching 10 bases. V was pared by 4 bases and J by 3 bases, with 3 bases of the junction left unmatched. CDR1 is SGHRS, CDR2 YFSETQ, per germline. The CDR3 contains 14 residues.

A few counts support this clonotype. The V and J genes are TRBV5-1 and TRBJ2-3; 9 bases match TRBD1. V shed 7 bases and J 5 bases; nucleotides not matched to a gene: 14. CDR3 length: 16 amino acids. CDR1 and CDR2 (germline): SGHRS, YFSETQ. The CDR3 DNA follows: TGCGCCAGCGCCCCTCAGTGGGGACAGGGAATAGATACGCAGTATTTT. Protein: CASAPQWGQGIDTQYF.

The V gene is TRBV28, the J gene TRBJ2-2; D is perhaps TRBD2 (6 bases). CDR3 length equals 15 residues. From germline, CDR1 is MDHEN and CDR2 SYDVKM. V was shortened by 7 bases and J by 3 bases, with 15 bases between the two germline ends. This CDR3 reads CASKTGEADTGELFF. In DNA, the CDR3 is TGTGCCAGCAAAACCGGGGAGGCTGACACCGGGGAGCTGTTTTTT.

The rearrangement uses TRBV20-1 and TRBJ2-3, with 10 bases lining up with TRBD2. CDR3 length: 16 residues. Trimming took 0 bases from V and 4 from J; bases not matched to a gene: 7. Per germline, CDR1 DFQATT and CDR2 SNEGSKA (reference sequence). CDR3 protein: CSARDPTSGRADTQYF. The CDR3 DNA sequence: TGCAGTGCTAGAGACCCGACTAGCGGGCGGGCAGATACGCAGTATTTT.